A single sample is the source of the 26 T cell receptor beta chains below, sequenced in a study of blood T cell repertoires in COVID-19. The method was immunoSEQ multiplex PCR; TCRdb's version includes in-frame clones alone and lacks a portion of them. This sample carries around 99,000 clones, around 82% of them seen once, and the ten largest clones take 5.5% to 8.5%. Sequencing was done on a sample of peripheral blood. These receptors were collected from a woman aged 45 to 65 with acute or convalescent COVID-19.

The chain couples TRBV2 to TRBJ2-7; 7 bases are shared with TRBD1. The germline V gene encodes CDR1 SNHLY and CDR2 FYNNEI. The CDR3 extends over 13 amino acids. V was clipped by 8 bases and J by 3 bases; unmatched bases: 7. The CDR3 DNA sequence: TGTGCCAGCGTCGGACAGGTTAACTACGAGCAGTACTTC. Translation gives CASVGQVNYEQYF. Drawing the rest from reference TRBV2 and TRBJ2-7, the complete variable domain is EPEVTQTPSHQVTQMGQEVILRCVPISNHLYFYWYRQILGQKVEFLVSFYNNEISEKSEIFDDQFSVERPDGSNFTLKIRSTKLEDSAMYFCASVGQVNYEQYFGPGTRLTVT.

This clone appeared a few times. V and J are TRBV9 and TRBJ1-2; a possible D gene is TRBD1 (5 bases). CDR3 size: 14 residues. CDR1 and CDR2 from the germline V gene are SGDLS and YYNGEE. Trimming took 2 bases from V and 4 from J, leaving 12 bases between them. CDR3 nucleotide sequence: TGTGCCAGCAGCGTCTCAGGGCCGGCCTATGGCTACACCTTC. This gives the protein CASSVSGPAYGYTF.

This sequence joins TRBV2 and TRBJ1-2; no firm D call. The V and J ends lost 3 bases and 4 bases respectively, with 15 bases between them. Germline assignment: CDR1 SNHLY and CDR2 FYNNEI. The CDR3 consists of 15 residues. CDR3 amino acids: CASSEMGTHVYGYTF. DNA of the CDR3: TGTGCCAGCAGTGAGATGGGCACGCACGTCTATGGCTACACCTTC.

The rearrangement joins TRBV15 to TRBJ2-3; 7 bases fit TRBD2. Looked up from germline, CDR1 is LNHNV and CDR2 is YYDKDF (reference sequence). V lost 6 bases to trimming and J lost 3 bases; unmatched junction nucleotides: 0. The CDR3 covers 12 residues. CDR3 sequence (DNA): TGTGCCACCAGGGGAGGGACAGATACGCAGTATTTT. It codes for CATRGGTDTQYF.

V and J are TRBV6-6 and TRBJ1-1; D is perhaps TRBD1 (5 bases). Germline V gene sequence: CDR1 MNHNY, CDR2 SVGAGI (reference sequence). The V end was cut by 6 bases, the J end by 4 bases, with 9 bases between. The CDR3 runs 12 residues. CDR3 sequence: CASREGTTEAFF. The CDR3 bases are TGTGCCAGCAGGGAGGGGACCACTGAAGCTTTCTTT.

This clone was seen a single time. This chain links TRBV2 with TRBJ2-7, with 8 bases fitting TRBD1. This CDR3 has 14 residues. With V trimmed by 1 base and J by 1 base, 0 bases remained unmatched. Germline-derived CDR1 and CDR2 are SNHLY and FYNNEI. The CDR3 region has the DNA TGTGCCAGCAGTGAAGGGACAGGGTCCTACGAGCAGTACTTC. The encoded protein is CASSEGTGSYEQYF.

Worth noting for this clone: The conserved phenylalanine or tryptophan is not found at the CDR3 terminus, so this likely reflects a read error. The DNA is left out, because the CDR3 cannot be placed on it with certainty; the CDR3 is given as TCRdb lists it. The V and J genes are TRBV30 and TRBJ1-1; TRBD1, the table's D call, was not compared with the DNA. Germline CDR1 and CDR2: GTSNPN and SVGIG (reference sequence). The length of the CDR3 is 9 amino acids, counting both ends. CDR3 amino acids: CAWERDSLG.

This clone was detected only once. The genes are TRBV28 and TRBJ1-2; 9 nucleotides align to TRBD1. This CDR3 region has 14 residues. Germline CDR1 is MDHEN and CDR2 is SYDVKM. The junction had 12 bases not matched to a gene; V was cut back by 8 bases and J by 8 bases. CDR3 in amino acids: CASGAGQGGKGYTF. In nucleotides, the CDR3 is TGTGCCAGCGGGGCGGGACAGGGAGGGAAGGGCTACACCTTC.

The V call is TRBV19, the J call TRBJ1-1, with D possibly TRBD1 on 6 matching bases. The CDR3 spans 13 residues. Germline CDR1 LNHDA, CDR2 SQIVND (reference sequence). V was trimmed by 6 bases and J by 3 bases, leaving 11 bases between them. The CDR3 sequence is CASRRTAYTEAFF. DNA for the CDR3: TGTGCCAGTAGAAGGACAGCTTACACTGAAGCTTTCTTT.

The rearrangement uses TRBV4-2 and TRBJ2-4, with D possibly TRBD1 on 7 matching bases. The CDR3 has 17 amino acids. Germline lookup yields CDR1 LGHNA and CDR2 YNFKEQ. With 0 bases removed from V and 1 base from J, the gap between germline ends came to 13 bases. Written as DNA, the CDR3 is TGTGCCAGCAGCCAAGATCAGGGGGGCGTCGCCAAAAACATTCAGTACTTC. It is translated as CASSQDQGGVAKNIQYF.

This clone came up once. The CDR3 sequence is CASSEAADRFGQPQHF. The CDR3 DNA sequence: TGTGCCAGCAGTGAAGCGGCGGACAGGTTCGGACAGCCCCAGCATTTT. The chain is built from TRBV2 and TRBJ1-5; 7 bases match TRBD1. This CDR3 is built from 16 residues. Germline V gene data show CDR1 as SNHLY and CDR2 as FYNNEI. Trimming at V came to 0 bases and at J to 7 bases, leaving 9 bases not matched to a gene.

This clone was observed a single time. V gene TRBV11-2 combines with J gene TRBJ1-3; D unclear. Per the germline V gene, CDR1 is SGHAT and CDR2 is FQNNGV. V was trimmed by 1 base and J by 2 bases, leaving 15 bases between them. This CDR3 has 17 amino acids. DNA of the CDR3: TGTGCCAGCAGCTTAGTGCCCGGGATCGGTACTGGAAACACCATATATTTT. As protein: CASSLVPGIGTGNTIYF.

The gene calls are TRBV18 and TRBJ2-5; D possibly corresponds to TRBD2 (5 bases). This CDR3 has 13 amino acids. In germline, CDR1 is KGHSH, CDR2 LQKENI. Trimming took off 3 bases at V and 2 bases at J, with 7 bases between the two ends. The CDR3: CASSPGLQETQYF. In DNA form, the CDR3 reads TGTGCCAGCTCACCTGGACTTCAAGAGACCCAGTACTTC.

The chain couples TRBV5-8 to TRBJ2-2; 9 nucleotides match TRBD2. Germline values: CDR1 SGHTS, CDR2 YDEGEE. The CDR3 extends over 17 amino acids. The trim removed 4 bases at V and 4 bases at J, leaving 11 bases unmatched. The CDR3 DNA reads as TGTGCCAGCAGCAAGATGGGGCTAGCGGGGACCACCGGGGAGCTGTTTTTT. The encoded protein is CASSKMGLAGTTGELFF.

The chain uses TRBV27 and TRBJ1-6, with D perhaps TRBD1 (5 bases). The ends were cut back, 7 bases at V and 10 bases at J, with 17 bases in the middle. The CDR3 totals 14 residues. Germline V lookup: CDR1 MNHEY, CDR2 SMNVEV (reference sequence). DNA of the CDR3: TGTGCCAGCACCTACGTCCAGGGAGGATCACCCCTCCACTTT. This translates into CASTYVQGGSPLHF.

V is TRBV5-1 and J is TRBJ1-1; 8 positions agree with TRBD1. Germline trimming cut 4 bases from V and 7 bases from J; bases unmatched to any gene: 9. Looked up from germline, CDR1 is SGHRS and CDR2 is YFSETQ. The CDR3 runs 14 residues. This chain's CDR3 is CASSHGTGRSEAFF. CDR3 sequence (DNA): TGCGCCAGCAGCCACGGGACAGGTCGTAGTGAAGCTTTCTTT.

This chain joins TRBV6-5 and TRBJ1-2, with D tentatively TRBD1 (5 bases). The CDR3 consists of 12 residues. V was pared by 7 bases and J by 8 bases, with 14 bases between. Looked up from germline, CDR1 is MNHEY and CDR2 is SVGAGI. CDR3 sequence reads: CASTLSGGGYTF. The CDR3 nucleotides are TGTGCCAGCACCCTCTCCGGGGGGGGCTACACCTTC.

The V call is TRBV9, the J call TRBJ2-2, with TRBD1 identical over 8 bases. Losses at the gene ends were 7 bases for V and 2 bases for J; bases not matched to a gene: 4. The V gene's germline CDR1 is SGDLS and CDR2 YYNGEE. This CDR3 contains 14 residues. CDR3 in amino acids: CASQGTGNTGELFF. As DNA, the CDR3 is TGTGCCAGCCAAGGGACAGGTAACACCGGGGAGCTGTTTTTT.

The CDR3 nucleotides read TGTGCCAGCAGCTTCACGGGGGGGTACACTGAAGCTTTCTTT. Residues: CASSFTGGYTEAFF. The gene calls are TRBV21-1 and TRBJ1-1. TRBV21-1 is a pseudogene segment. The CDR3 loop spans 14 amino acids.

This clone was observed a handful of times. The chain links TRBV19 to TRBJ1-2; no clear D gene. Looked up from germline, CDR1 is LNHDA and CDR2 is SQIVND (reference sequence). This CDR3 has 11 residues. The germline V and J ends were trimmed by 5 bases and 5 bases, with 6 bases remaining between them. In nucleotides, the CDR3 is TGTGCCAGTAGTTTCATGTATGGCTACACCTTC. Translation gives CASSFMYGYTF.

Here the CDR3 reads CASSYRGMNTEAFF. In DNA, the CDR3 is TGTGCCAGCAGTTACAGGGGAATGAACACTGAAGCTTTCTTT. The V call is TRBV6-5, the J call TRBJ1-1; D is possibly TRBD1 (5 bases). V was clipped by 2 bases and J by 0 bases, with 7 bases between them. Germline-derived CDR1 and CDR2 are MNHEY and SVGAGI. This CDR3 contains 14 residues.

This clone was counted a few times. The genes are TRBV27 and TRBJ1-5, with D possibly matching TRBD1 (6 bases). From germline, CDR1 is MNHEY and CDR2 SMNVEV (reference sequence). CDR3 size: 16 residues. Between the trimmed V and J ends, which lost 5 bases and 2 bases, there was a span of 16 bases. The CDR3 DNA is TGTGCCAGCAGTCCATGGGGGGGGCAGGGCAATCAGCCCCAGCATTTT. Amino acid sequence: CASSPWGGQGNQPQHF.

The chain joins TRBV4-1 to TRBJ1-2; D ambiguous. The CDR3 loop spans 13 amino acids. Germline CDR1 and CDR2: MGHRA and YSYEKL. V was trimmed by 0 bases and J by 1 base, leaving 3 bases between them. CDR3 sequence (DNA): TGCGCCAGCAGCCAAGATAATAACTATGGCTACACCTTC. It is translated as CASSQDNNYGYTF.

The genes are TRBV6-4 and TRBJ2-1; 12 nucleotides agree with TRBD2. The CDR3 contains 16 residues. Germline V gene sequence: CDR1 MRHNA, CDR2 SNTAGT. Germline trimming cut 0 bases from V and 9 bases from J; bases unmatched to any gene: 6. CDR3 sequence: CASSDSASGGAGEQFF. As DNA, the CDR3 is TGTGCCAGCAGTGACTCGGCTAGCGGGGGGGCAGGTGAGCAGTTCTTC.

The rearrangement uses TRBV2 and TRBJ1-1; a possible D gene is TRBD1 (6 bases). CDR1 SNHLY and CDR2 FYNNEI come from the germline V gene. Deletions cut 7 bases from V and 4 bases from J, with 16 bases between. This CDR3 comprises 14 residues. In nucleotides, the CDR3 is TGTGCCAGCACCACAGGGCCGTCGCGCACTGAAGCTTTCTTT. Translation gives CASTTGPSRTEAFF.

V and J are TRBV5-6 and TRBJ1-1; no definite D call. CDR3 length: 15 residues. The V and J ends lost 4 bases and 4 bases respectively, with 17 bases between them. Germline V gives CDR1 SGHDT, CDR2 YYEEEE. The CDR3, as DNA: TGTGCCAGCAGCCGCGGGAGGCGTGAGCGCACTGAAGCTTTCTTT. This encodes CASSRGRRERTEAFF.